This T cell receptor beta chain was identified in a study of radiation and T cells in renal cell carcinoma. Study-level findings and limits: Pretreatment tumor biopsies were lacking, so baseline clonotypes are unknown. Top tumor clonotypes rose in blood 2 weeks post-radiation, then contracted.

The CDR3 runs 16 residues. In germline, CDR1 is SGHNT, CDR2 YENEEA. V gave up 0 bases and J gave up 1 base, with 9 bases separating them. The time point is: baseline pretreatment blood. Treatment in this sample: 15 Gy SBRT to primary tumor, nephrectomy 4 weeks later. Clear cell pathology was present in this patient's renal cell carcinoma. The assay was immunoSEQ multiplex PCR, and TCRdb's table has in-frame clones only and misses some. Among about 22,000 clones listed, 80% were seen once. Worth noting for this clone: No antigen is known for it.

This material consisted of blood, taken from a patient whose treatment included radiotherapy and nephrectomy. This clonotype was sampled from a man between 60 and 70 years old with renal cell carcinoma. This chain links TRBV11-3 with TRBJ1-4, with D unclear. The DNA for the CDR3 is TGTGCCAGCAGCTTAGAACCGCCAGTAACTAATGAAAAACTGTTTTTT. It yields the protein CASSLEPPVTNEKLFF.